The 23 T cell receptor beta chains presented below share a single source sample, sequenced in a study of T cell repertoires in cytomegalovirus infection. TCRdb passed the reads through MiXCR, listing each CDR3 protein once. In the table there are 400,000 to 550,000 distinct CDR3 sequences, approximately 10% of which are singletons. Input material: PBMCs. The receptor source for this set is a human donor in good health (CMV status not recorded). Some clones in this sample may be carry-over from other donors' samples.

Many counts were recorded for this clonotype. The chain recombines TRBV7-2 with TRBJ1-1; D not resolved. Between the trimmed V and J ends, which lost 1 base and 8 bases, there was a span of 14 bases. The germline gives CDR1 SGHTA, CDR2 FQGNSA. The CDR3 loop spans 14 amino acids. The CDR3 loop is CASSLGFTIGEAFF. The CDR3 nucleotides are TGTGCCAGCAGCTTAGGGTTCACCATAGGGGAAGCTTTCTTT.

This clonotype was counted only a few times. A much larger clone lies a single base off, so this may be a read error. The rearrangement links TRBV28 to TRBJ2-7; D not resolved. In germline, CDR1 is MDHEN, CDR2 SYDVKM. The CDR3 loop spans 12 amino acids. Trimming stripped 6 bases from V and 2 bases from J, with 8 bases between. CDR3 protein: CASRVDPYEQYF. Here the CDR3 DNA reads TGTGCCAGCAGGGTAGACCCCTACGAGCAGTACTTC. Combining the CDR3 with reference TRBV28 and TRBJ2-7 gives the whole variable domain DVKVTQSSRYLVKRTGEKVFLECVQDMDHENMFWYRQDPGLGLRLIYFSYDVKMKEKGDIPEGYSVSREKKERFSLILESASTNQTSMYLCASRVDPYEQYFGPGTRLTVT.

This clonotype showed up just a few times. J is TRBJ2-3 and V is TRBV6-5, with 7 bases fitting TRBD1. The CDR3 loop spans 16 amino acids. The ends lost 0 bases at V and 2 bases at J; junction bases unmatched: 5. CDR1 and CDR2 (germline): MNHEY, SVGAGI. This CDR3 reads CASSYSPGQNTDTQYF. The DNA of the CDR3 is TGTGCCAGCAGTTACTCTCCGGGACAGAACACAGATACGCAGTATTTT.

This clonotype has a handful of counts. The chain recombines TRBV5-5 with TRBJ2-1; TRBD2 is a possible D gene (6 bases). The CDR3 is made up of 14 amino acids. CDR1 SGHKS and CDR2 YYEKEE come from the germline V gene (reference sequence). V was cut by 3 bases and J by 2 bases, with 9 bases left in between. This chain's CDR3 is CASSSRGTYNEQFF. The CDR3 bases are TGTGCCAGCAGCTCGCGGGGAACCTACAATGAGCAGTTCTTC. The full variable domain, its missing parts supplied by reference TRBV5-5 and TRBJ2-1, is DAGVTQSPTHLIKTRGQQVTLRCSPISGHKSVSWYQQVLGQGPQFIFQYYEKEERGRGNFPDRFSARQFPNYSSELNVNALLLGDSALYLCASSSRGTYNEQFFGPGTRLTVL.

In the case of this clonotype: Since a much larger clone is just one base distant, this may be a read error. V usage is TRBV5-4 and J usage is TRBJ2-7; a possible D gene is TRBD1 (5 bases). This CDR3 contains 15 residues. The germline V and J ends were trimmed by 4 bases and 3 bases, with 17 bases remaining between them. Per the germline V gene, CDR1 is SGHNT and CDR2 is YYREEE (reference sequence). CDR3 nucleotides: TGTGCCAGCAGCCCCACCGGGCCTAGGGGCTACGAGCAGTACTTC. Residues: CASSPTGPRGYEQYF. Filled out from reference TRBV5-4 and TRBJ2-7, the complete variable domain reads ETGVTQSPTHLIKTRGQQVTLRCSSQSGHNTVSWYQQALGQGPQFIFQYYREEENGRGNFPPRFSGLQFPNYSSELNVNALELDDSALYLCASSPTGPRGYEQYFGPGTRLTVT.

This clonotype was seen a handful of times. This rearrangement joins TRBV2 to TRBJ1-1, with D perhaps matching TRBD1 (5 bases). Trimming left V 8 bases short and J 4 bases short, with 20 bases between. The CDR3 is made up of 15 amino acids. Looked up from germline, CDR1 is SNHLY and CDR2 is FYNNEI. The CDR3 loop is CASPLTNTGPTEAFF. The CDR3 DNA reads TGTGCCAGCCCGTTAACAAATACAGGACCCACTGAAGCTTTCTTT.

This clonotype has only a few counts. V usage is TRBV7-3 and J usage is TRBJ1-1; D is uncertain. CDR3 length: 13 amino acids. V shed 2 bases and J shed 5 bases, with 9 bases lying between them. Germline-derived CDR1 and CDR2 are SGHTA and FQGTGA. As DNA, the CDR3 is TGTGCCAGCAGCTTAGAGGGTGAGACTGAAGCTTTCTTT. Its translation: CASSLEGETEAFF. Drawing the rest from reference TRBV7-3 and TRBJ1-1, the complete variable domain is GAGVSQTPSNKVTEKGKYVELRCDPISGHTALYWYRQSLGQGPEFLIYFQGTGAADDSGLPNDRFFAVRPEGSVSTLKIQRTERGDSAVYLCASSLEGETEAFFGQGTRLTVV.

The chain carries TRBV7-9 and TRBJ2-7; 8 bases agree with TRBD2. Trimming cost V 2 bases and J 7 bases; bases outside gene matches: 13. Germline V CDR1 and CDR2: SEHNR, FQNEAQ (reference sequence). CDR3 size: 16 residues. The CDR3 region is CASSLLIQRERGEQYF. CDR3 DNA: TGTGCCAGCAGCTTATTAATCCAGCGGGAGCGGGGTGAGCAGTACTTC.

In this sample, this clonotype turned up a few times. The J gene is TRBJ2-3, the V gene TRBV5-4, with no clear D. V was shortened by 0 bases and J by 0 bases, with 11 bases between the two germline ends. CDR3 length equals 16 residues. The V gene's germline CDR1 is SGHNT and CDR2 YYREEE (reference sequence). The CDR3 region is CASSLEVGFSTDTQYF. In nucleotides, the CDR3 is TGTGCCAGCAGCTTGGAGGTGGGGTTTAGCACAGATACGCAGTATTTT.

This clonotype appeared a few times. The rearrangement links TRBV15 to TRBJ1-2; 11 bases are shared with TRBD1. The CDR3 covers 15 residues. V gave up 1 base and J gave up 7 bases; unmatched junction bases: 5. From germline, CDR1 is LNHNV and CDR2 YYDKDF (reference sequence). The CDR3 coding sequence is TGTGCCACCAGCAGAGGGGACAGGGGGGATCCTGGCTACACCTTC. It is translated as CATSRGDRGDPGYTF. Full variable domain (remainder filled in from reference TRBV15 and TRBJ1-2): DAMVIQNPRYQVTQFGKPVTLSCSQTLNHNVMYWYQQKSSQAPKLLFHYYDKDFNNEADTPDNFQSRRPNTSFCFLDIRSPGLGDTAMYLCATSRGDRGDPGYTFGSGTRLTVV.

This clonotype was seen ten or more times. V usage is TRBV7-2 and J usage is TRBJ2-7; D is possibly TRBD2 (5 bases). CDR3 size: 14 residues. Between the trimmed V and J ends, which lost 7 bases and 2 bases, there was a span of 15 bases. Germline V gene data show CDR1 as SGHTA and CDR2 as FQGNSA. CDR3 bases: TGTGCCAGCACCATGCAACGGGGTACCTACGAGCAGTACTTC. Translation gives CASTMQRGTYEQYF.

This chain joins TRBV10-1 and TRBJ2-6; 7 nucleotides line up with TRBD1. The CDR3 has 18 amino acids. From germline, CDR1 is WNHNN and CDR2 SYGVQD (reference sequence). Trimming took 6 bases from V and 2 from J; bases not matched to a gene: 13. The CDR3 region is CASRETGIGRPGANVLTF. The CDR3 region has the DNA TGCGCCAGCAGAGAGACAGGGATTGGCCGTCCTGGGGCCAACGTCCTGACTTTC.

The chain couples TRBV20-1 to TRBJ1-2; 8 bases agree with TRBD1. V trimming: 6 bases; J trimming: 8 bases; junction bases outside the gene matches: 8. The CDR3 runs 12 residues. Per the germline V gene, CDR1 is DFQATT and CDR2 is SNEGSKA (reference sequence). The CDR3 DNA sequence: TGCAGTGCAGAGGACAGGGCATGGGGCTACACCTTC. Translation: CSAEDRAWGYTF.

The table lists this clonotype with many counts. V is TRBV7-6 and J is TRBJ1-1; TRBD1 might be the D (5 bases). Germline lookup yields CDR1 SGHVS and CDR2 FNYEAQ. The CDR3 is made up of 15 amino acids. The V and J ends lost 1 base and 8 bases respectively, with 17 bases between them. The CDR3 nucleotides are TGTGCCAGCAGCTTAGTTGCAGGTTCTGAGGGGGAAGCTTTCTTT. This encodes CASSLVAGSEGEAFF.

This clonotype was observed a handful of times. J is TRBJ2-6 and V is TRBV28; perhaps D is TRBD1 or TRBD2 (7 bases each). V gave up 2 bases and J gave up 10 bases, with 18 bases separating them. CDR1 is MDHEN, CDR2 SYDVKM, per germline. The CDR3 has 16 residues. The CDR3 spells CASSLGGAGGENVLTF. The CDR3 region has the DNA TGTGCCAGCAGTTTAGGAGGAGCAGGGGGGGAGAACGTCCTGACTTTC.

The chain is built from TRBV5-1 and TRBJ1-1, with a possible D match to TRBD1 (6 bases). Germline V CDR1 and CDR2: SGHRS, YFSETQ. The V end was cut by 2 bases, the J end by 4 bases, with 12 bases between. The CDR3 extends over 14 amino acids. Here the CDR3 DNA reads TGCGCCAGCAGCTTTGCTGGGGGCCCCACTGAAGCTTTCTTT. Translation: CASSFAGGPTEAFF. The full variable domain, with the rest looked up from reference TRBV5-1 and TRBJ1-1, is KAGVTQTPRYLIKTRGQQVTLSCSPISGHRSVSWYQQTPGQGLQFLFEYFSETQRNKGNFPGRFSGRQFSNSRSEMNVSTLELGDSALYLCASSFAGGPTEAFFGQGTRLTVV.

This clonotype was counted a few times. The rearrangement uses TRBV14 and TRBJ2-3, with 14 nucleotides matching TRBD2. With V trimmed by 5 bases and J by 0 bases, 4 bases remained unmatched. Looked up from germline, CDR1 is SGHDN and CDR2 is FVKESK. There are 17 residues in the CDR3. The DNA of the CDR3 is TGTGCCAGCAGCGCTTGGACTAGCGGGGGGAGCACAGATACGCAGTATTTT. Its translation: CASSAWTSGGSTDTQYF.

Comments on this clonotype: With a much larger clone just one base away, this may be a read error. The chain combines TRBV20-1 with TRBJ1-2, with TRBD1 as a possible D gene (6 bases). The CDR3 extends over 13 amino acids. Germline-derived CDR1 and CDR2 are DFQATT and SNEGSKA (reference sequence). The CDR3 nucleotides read TGCAGTGCTAGAGCCAGGGGTAACTATGGCCACACCTTC. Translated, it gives CSARARGNYGHTF.

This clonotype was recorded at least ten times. The CDR3, as DNA: TGTGCCAGCAGCTTAGCGTACGGCAGGGGATATAATCAGCCCCAGCATTTT. It codes for CASSLAYGRGYNQPQHF. The chain couples TRBV7-8 to TRBJ1-5; TRBD1 might be the D (6 bases). This CDR3 is 17 amino acids long. The V gene's germline CDR1 is SGHVS and CDR2 FQNEAQ. V lost 0 bases and J lost 4, with 16 bases in between.

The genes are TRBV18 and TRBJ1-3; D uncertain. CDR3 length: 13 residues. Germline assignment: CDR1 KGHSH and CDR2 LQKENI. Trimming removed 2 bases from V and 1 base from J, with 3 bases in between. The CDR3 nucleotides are TGTGCCAGCTCACCAGCATCTGGAAACACCATATATTTT. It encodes CASSPASGNTIYF.

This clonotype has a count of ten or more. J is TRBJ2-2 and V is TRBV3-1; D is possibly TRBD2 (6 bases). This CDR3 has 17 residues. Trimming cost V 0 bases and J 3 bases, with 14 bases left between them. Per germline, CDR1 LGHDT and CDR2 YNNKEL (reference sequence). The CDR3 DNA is TGTGCCAGCAGCCAAGATGTGTCTAGCGTACACACCGGGGAGCTGTTTTTT. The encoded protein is CASSQDVSSVHTGELFF.

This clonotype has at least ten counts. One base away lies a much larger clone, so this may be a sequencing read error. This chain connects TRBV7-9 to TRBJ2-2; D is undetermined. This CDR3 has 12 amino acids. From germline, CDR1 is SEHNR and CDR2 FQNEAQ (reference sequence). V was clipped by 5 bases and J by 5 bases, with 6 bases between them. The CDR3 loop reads CASSQKTGELFF. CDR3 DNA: TGTGCCAGCAGCCAAAAAACCGGGGAGCTGTTTTTT. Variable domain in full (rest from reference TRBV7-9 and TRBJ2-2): DTGVSQNPRHKITKRGQNVTFRCDPISEHNRLYWYRQTLGQGPEFLTYFQNEAQLEKSRLLSDRFSAERPKGSFSTLEIQRTEQGDSAMYLCASSQKTGELFFGEGSRLTVL.

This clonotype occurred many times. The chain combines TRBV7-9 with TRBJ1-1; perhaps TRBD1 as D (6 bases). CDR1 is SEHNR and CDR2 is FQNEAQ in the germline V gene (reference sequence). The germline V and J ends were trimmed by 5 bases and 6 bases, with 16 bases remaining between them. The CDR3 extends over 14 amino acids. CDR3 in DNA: TGTGCCAGCAGCCTTGGGGGGGGGCCCTCTGAAGCTTTCTTT. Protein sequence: CASSLGGGPSEAFF.